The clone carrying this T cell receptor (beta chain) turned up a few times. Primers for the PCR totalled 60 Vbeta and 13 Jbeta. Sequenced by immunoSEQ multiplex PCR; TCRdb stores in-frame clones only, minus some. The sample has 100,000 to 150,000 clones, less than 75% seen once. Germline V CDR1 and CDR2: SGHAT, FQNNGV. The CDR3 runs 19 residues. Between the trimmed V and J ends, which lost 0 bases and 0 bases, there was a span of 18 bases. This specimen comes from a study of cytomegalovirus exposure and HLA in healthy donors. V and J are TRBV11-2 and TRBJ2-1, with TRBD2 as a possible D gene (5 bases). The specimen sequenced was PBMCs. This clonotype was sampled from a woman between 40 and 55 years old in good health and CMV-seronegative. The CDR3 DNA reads TGTGCCAGCAGCTTAGAAACGTTCCAGCGGATACTCTCCTACAATGAGCAGTTCTTC. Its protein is CASSLETFQRILSYNEQFF.